Listed here are 27 T cell receptor beta chains from one sample, sequenced in a study of regulatory T cells in long-lasting Graves disease. Arm-PCR with iRepertoire HTBI primers amplified the CDR3 regions for these TCR beta libraries. TCRdb re-called the multiplex PCR reads with MiXCR, one entry per CDR3 protein. The sample consists of 500,000 to 700,000 distinct CDR3 sequences, 15% to 20% of them appearing once. The time point here: newly diagnosed GD, antithyroid drugs for less than 3 months. PBMC-derived RNA was used for the TCR library. These data were also filed under a second study, of T cells in Graves' hyperthyroidism and ophthalmopathy.

Sample: peripheral blood mononuclear cells (PBMCs), taken at new diagnosis, from a patient treated with antithyroid drugs. The receptors here all came from a young woman with Graves disease.

This clonotype was picked up a small number of times. The V gene is TRBV20-1, the J gene TRBJ2-1, with unresolved D. The V and J ends lost 5 bases and 4 bases respectively, with 12 bases between them. Germline CDR1 is DFQATT and CDR2 is SNEGSKA (reference sequence). CDR3 size: 13 residues. The CDR3 loop is CSALRAGYNEQFF. The CDR3 DNA reads TGCAGTGCTCTACGCGCTGGATACAATGAGCAGTTCTTC.

This clonotype has just one count. This sequence joins TRBV5-1 and TRBJ2-2; perhaps TRBD2 as D (5 bases). The CDR3 covers 15 residues. V shed 4 bases and J shed 6 bases, with 16 bases lying between them. In germline, CDR1 is SGHRS, CDR2 YFSETQ. CDR3 in amino acids: CASSDDERAPGELFF. Here the CDR3 DNA reads TGCGCCAGCAGCGACGACGAGAGGGCCCCCGGGGAGCTGTTTTTT.

This clonotype was seen ten or more times. J is TRBJ2-1 and V is TRBV5-6, with unresolved D. This CDR3 spans 12 amino acids. Trimming pared 4 bases from V and 5 bases from J, leaving 7 bases between. The germline V gene encodes CDR1 SGHDT and CDR2 YYEEEE. Here the CDR3 reads CASSRIHNEQFF. CDR3 DNA sequence: TGTGCCAGCAGCCGGATCCACAATGAGCAGTTCTTC.

Notes on this clonotype: A much larger clone lies one base from this, so it may be a read error. The chain combines TRBV6-2 or TRBV6-3 with TRBJ2-1, with D perhaps matching TRBD2 (6 bases). The CDR3 loop spans 15 amino acids. V was cut by 5 bases and J by 8 bases, with 19 bases left in between. Looked up from germline, CDR1 is MNHEY and CDR2 is SVGEGT. The chain's CDR3 is CASSPGRGQEDEQFF. The CDR3 DNA reads TGTGCCAGCAGTCCGGGGCGGGGCCAGGAGGATGAGCAGTTCTTC.

The chain has TRBV5-1 and TRBJ2-2; no firm D call. Trimming stripped 2 bases from V and 7 bases from J, with 18 bases between. Germline CDR1 SGHRS, CDR2 YFSETQ. The CDR3 loop spans 16 amino acids. CDR3 nucleotides: TGCGCCAGCAGCTTAGTTGGGCCTACCCGGGTCGGGGAGCTGTTTTTT. Protein: CASSLVGPTRVGELFF.

This clonotype appeared a few times. The CDR3 reads CASSQMTGSGNTIYF. As DNA, the CDR3 is TGTGCCAGCAGCCAAATGACCGGCTCTGGAAACACCATATATTTT. The chain recombines TRBV3-1 with TRBJ1-3; D is undetermined. This CDR3 region has 15 residues. In germline, CDR1 is LGHDT, CDR2 YNNKEL (reference sequence). V lost 2 bases, J lost 0 bases, and 8 bases lay in between.

The chain couples TRBV9 to TRBJ2-1; D remains unclear. Trimming removed 0 bases from V and 3 bases from J, with 4 bases in between. The CDR3 has 13 residues. Per germline, CDR1 SGDLS and CDR2 YYNGEE. Written as DNA, the CDR3 is TGTGCCAGCAGCGTAGCAGACTACAATGAGCAGTTCTTC. Encoded protein: CASSVADYNEQFF.

This clonotype was recorded at least ten times. V usage is TRBV24-1 and J usage is TRBJ2-2, with D perhaps matching TRBD1 (6 bases). The CDR3 contains 17 residues. Per germline, CDR1 KGHDR and CDR2 SFDVKD. Trimming shortened V by 3 bases and J by 0 bases, and 13 bases separated the two germline ends. CDR3 loop: CATSDPRRTANTGELFF. CDR3 coding DNA: TGTGCCACCAGTGATCCCCGTAGGACAGCGAACACCGGGGAGCTGTTTTTT.

The table lists this clonotype with many counts. The J gene is TRBJ2-2, the V gene TRBV7-2, with unresolved D. The V and J ends lost 1 base and 4 bases respectively, with 10 bases between them. Germline-derived CDR1 and CDR2 are SGHTA and FQGNSA. This CDR3 has 15 amino acids. CDR3 nucleotides: TGTGCCAGCAGCTTAGGAGTAGAAGTCACCGGGGAGCTGTTTTTT. Amino acids: CASSLGVEVTGELFF.

This clonotype was seen at least ten times. V and J are TRBV28 and TRBJ1-2; D not certain. From germline, CDR1 is MDHEN and CDR2 SYDVKM. The V end lost 4 bases, the J end lost 0 bases, and 9 bases lay between the germline ends. This CDR3 has 14 residues. CDR3: CASSSGGTNYGYTF. The CDR3 bases are TGTGCCAGCAGTTCTGGAGGCACTAACTATGGCTACACCTTC.

This clonotype was observed many times. The chain links TRBV15 to TRBJ1-5; the D is unclear. Germline V CDR1 and CDR2: LNHNV, YYDKDF (reference sequence). The ends were cut back, 5 bases at V and 6 bases at J, with 11 bases in the middle. The CDR3 runs to 13 residues. In nucleotides, the CDR3 is TGTGCCACCAGCTACAACGTGGTTCAGCCCCAGCATTTT. Amino acid sequence: CATSYNVVQPQHF.

There are many counts of this clonotype. The gene calls are TRBV29-1 and TRBJ2-5; D may be TRBD2 (6 bases). Germline V lookup: CDR1 SQVTM, CDR2 ANQGSEA. The CDR3 covers 15 residues. The V gene lost 8 bases and the J gene lost 2 bases, with 21 bases spanning the gap. CDR3 sequence: CSTRAGRLRQETQYF. The DNA of the CDR3 is TGCAGCACGAGGGCGGGACGTCTCCGTCAAGAGACCCAGTACTTC. The whole variable domain, filled in from reference TRBV29-1 and TRBJ2-5, reads SAVISQKPSRDICQRGTSLTIQCQVDSQVTMMFWYRQQPGQSLTLIATANQGSEATYESGFVIDKFPISRPNLTFSTLTVSNMSPEDSSIYLCSTRAGRLRQETQYFGPGTRLLVL.

Details on this clonotype: Given a much more abundant clone one base away, this may be a read error. The rearrangement uses TRBV6-2 or TRBV6-3 and TRBJ1-1; D perhaps matches TRBD1 (5 bases). Germline V gene lookup returns CDR1 MNHEY and CDR2 SVGEGT. The CDR3 is 12 residues long. CDR3 protein: CATRWGNTEALF. The CDR3, as DNA: TGTGCCACCCGCTGGGGGAACACTGAAGCTCTCTTT.

Ten or more counts support this clonotype. The CDR3 region is CASSEARAGPYEQYF. In nucleotides, the CDR3 is TGTGCCAGCAGTGAAGCGCGAGCGGGACCCTACGAGCAGTACTTC. The chain uses TRBV2 and TRBJ2-7; 7 bases match TRBD2. The germline CDR1 and CDR2 sequences are SNHLY and FYNNEI. The junction had 4 bases not matched to a gene; V was cut back by 0 bases and J by 2 bases. The CDR3 length is 15 residues.

There are many counts of this clonotype. This rearrangement joins TRBV6-5 to TRBJ2-2, with D uncertain. Germline CDR1 reads MNHEY; CDR2 reads SVGAGI. The CDR3 is 14 residues long. The V and J ends lost 2 bases and 3 bases respectively, with 7 bases between them. CDR3 amino acids: CASSYPHDTGELFF. CDR3 nucleotides: TGTGCCAGCAGTTACCCCCATGACACCGGGGAGCTGTTTTTT.

This clonotype was counted ten times or more. The CDR3: CASRRIQPTSKGSEAFF. In DNA form, the CDR3 reads TGTGCCAGCAGGCGGATACAGCCGACGAGTAAGGGATCTGAAGCTTTCTTT. The chain links TRBV6-1 to TRBJ1-1; D gene unclear. Trimming left V 6 bases short and J 6 bases short, with 26 bases between. Germline V CDR1 and CDR2: MNHNS, SASEGT. The length of the CDR3 is 17 residues.

At least ten counts were recorded for this clonotype. V is TRBV11-2 and J is TRBJ1-1; D is unresolved. The CDR3 totals 12 residues. Germline V gene data show CDR1 as SGHAT and CDR2 as FQNNGV. Trimming took 2 bases from V and 9 from J, leaving 10 bases between them. CDR3 in amino acids: CASSLTETKAFF. The CDR3 coding sequence is TGTGCCAGCAGCTTAACAGAAACCAAAGCTTTCTTT.

Notes on this clonotype: At one end, the junction sequence differs from germline, possibly due to a read error. The chain is built from TRBV6-4 and TRBJ2-1; unclear D gene. Germline CDR1 reads MRHNA; CDR2 reads SNTAGT. The CDR3 contains 13 residues. CDR3 nucleotide sequence: TGTGCCATCAGTGAGTCGAACTGGGATGAGCAGTTCTTC. This gives the protein CAISESNWDEQFF.

This clonotype showed up just once. A single base separates this from a much larger clone, so it may be a read error. CDR3 bases: TGTGCCAGCAGTACCCGACCAGAAGAGACCCAGTACTTC. It encodes CASSTRPEETQYF. The V call is TRBV6-2 or TRBV6-3, the J call TRBJ2-5, with D unclear. The ends were cut back, 5 bases at V and 3 bases at J, with 10 bases in the middle. The CDR3 has 13 amino acids. CDR1 MNHEY and CDR2 SVGEGT come from the germline V gene.

This clonotype was counted many times. This rearrangement joins TRBV20-1 to TRBJ2-3; D unclear. With 5 bases removed from V and 2 bases from J, the gap between germline ends came to 11 bases. CDR3 length: 13 amino acids. Germline V gene sequence: CDR1 DFQATT, CDR2 SNEGSKA (reference sequence). The CDR3 loop reads CSASPQSTDTQYF. For the CDR3, the DNA is TGCAGTGCTTCACCACAGTCCACAGATACGCAGTATTTT.

The chain joins TRBV27 to TRBJ2-3; TRBD2 is a possible D gene (5 bases). This CDR3 is 13 amino acids long. Per the germline V gene, CDR1 is MNHEY and CDR2 is SMNVEV (reference sequence). Trimming stripped 2 bases from V and 5 bases from J, with 8 bases between. Written as DNA, the CDR3 is TGTGCCAGCAGTTTACGGGGAGTAGATACGCAGTATTTT. Translated: CASSLRGVDTQYF.

This clonotype was counted between two and nine times. The genes are TRBV28 and TRBJ1-5; no firm D call. Germline V lookup: CDR1 MDHEN, CDR2 SYDVKM. Trimming shortened V by 7 bases and J by 1 base, and 14 bases separated the two germline ends. The CDR3 covers 15 residues. The CDR3 DNA follows: TGTGCCAGCACCTCACATCACGGGAGCAATCAGCCCCAGCATTTT. Translation gives CASTSHHGSNQPQHF.

This clonotype was seen repeatedly, ten times or more. The chain uses TRBV28 and TRBJ1-5; 7 bases align to TRBD1. V dropped 3 bases and J dropped 13; count of bases not matched to a gene: 12. The germline V gene has CDR1 MDHEN and CDR2 SYDVKM. The CDR3 totals 14 residues. CDR3 protein: CASSLGQLDPRQHF. In nucleotides, the CDR3 is TGTGCCAGCAGTTTGGGACAGTTAGACCCGCGTCAGCATTTT. The full variable domain, completed using reference TRBV28 and TRBJ1-5, is DVKVTQSSRYLVKRTGEKVFLECVQDMDHENMFWYRQDPGLGLRLIYFSYDVKMKEKGDIPEGYSVSREKKERFSLILESASTNQTSMYLCASSLGQLDPRQHFGDGTRLSIL.

The chain has TRBV28 and TRBJ2-1; 7 bases are a match to TRBD2. The CDR3 has 12 amino acids. V was pared by 2 bases and J by 11 bases, with 3 bases of the junction left unmatched. Germline assignment: CDR1 MDHEN and CDR2 SYDVKM. This CDR3 is CASSLGTTKQFF. CDR3 in DNA: TGTGCCAGCAGTTTAGGGACTACTAAGCAGTTCTTC.

V usage is TRBV19 and J usage is TRBJ1-5; possible D gene TRBD1, 6 bases. CDR3 length: 17 amino acids. Germline-derived CDR1 and CDR2 are LNHDA and SQIVND (reference sequence). Trimming shortened V by 6 bases and J by 5 bases, and 23 bases separated the two germline ends. The CDR3 reads CASRASGTSSGDQPQHF. CDR3 coding DNA: TGTGCCAGTAGGGCCTCCGGGACATCCTCCGGGGATCAGCCCCAGCATTTT.

This clonotype was counted at least ten times. The chain has TRBV7-2 and TRBJ2-5; tentatively, D is TRBD1 or TRBD2 (5 bases each). Germline CDR1 SGHTA, CDR2 FQGNSA. V was shortened by 5 bases and J by 7 bases, with 20 bases between the two germline ends. The CDR3 extends over 15 amino acids. The CDR3 sequence is CASSPPGRPVGTQYF. In DNA form, the CDR3 reads TGTGCCAGCAGCCCACCGGGACGGCCGGTGGGGACCCAGTACTTC.

This clonotype was seen at least ten times. This rearrangement joins TRBV28 to TRBJ1-5; unclear D gene. In germline, CDR1 is MDHEN, CDR2 SYDVKM. The CDR3 loop spans 14 amino acids. Trimming left V 8 bases short and J 0 bases short, with 11 bases between. The CDR3 protein is CASSSVLSNQPQHF. CDR3 bases: TGTGCCAGCTCCTCTGTCCTTAGCAATCAGCCCCAGCATTTT.